Here is one T cell receptor beta chain with its context. Its target is unknown. This sample was included in a study of PD-1 blockade in classical Hodgkin lymphoma. This CDR3 has 15 amino acids. CDR1 is SGHAT, CDR2 FQNNGV, per germline. V lost 5 bases and J lost 9; bases outside the gene matches: 6. Findings of the study overall: CD4+ TCR diversity, unlike CD8+, rose significantly by C4D1. Newly diagnosed patients had diversity similar to the baseline diversity of complete responders. Newly diagnosed patients reportedly trailed healthy donors in baseline TCR diversity.

Each of the patients experienced relapse following autologous stem cell transplantation, and their brentuximab vedotin exposure differed. Patients reached a best response of complete response, partial response or progressive disease. Sequencing used immunoSEQ multiplex PCR; TCRdb keeps in-frame clones, though not all of them. The table lists over 35,000 clones, about three quarters of them singletons. The rearrangement joins TRBV11-2 to TRBJ2-1, with 14 bases matching TRBD2. The sequencing used peripheral blood mononuclear cells (PBMCs), collected before the second cycle of nivolumab. This sequence was found in a human donor with classical Hodgkin lymphoma. CDR3 amino acids: CASSPGTSGSSEQFF. For the CDR3, the DNA is TGTGCCAGCAGCCCCGGGACTAGCGGGAGTTCTGAGCAGTTCTTC.